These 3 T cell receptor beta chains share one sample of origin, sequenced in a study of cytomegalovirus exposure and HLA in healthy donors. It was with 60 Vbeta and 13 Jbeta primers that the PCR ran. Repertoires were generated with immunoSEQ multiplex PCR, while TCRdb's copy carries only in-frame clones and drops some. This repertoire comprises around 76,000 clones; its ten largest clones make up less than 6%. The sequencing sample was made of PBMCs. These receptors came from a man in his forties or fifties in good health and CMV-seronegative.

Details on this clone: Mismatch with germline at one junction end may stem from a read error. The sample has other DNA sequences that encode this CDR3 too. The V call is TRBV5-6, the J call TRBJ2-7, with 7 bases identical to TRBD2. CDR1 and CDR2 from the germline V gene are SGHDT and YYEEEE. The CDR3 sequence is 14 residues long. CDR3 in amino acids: CASSLGLAESEQYF. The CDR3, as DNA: TGCGCCAGCAGCTTGGGTCTAGCGGAGTCAGAGCAGTACTTC.

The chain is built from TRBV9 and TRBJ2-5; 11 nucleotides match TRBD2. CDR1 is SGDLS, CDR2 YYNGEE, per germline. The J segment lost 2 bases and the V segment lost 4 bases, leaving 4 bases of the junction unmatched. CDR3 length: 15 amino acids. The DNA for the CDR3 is TGTGCCAGCAGCACCAGACTAGCGGGGCAAGAGACCCAGTACTTC. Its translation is CASSTRLAGQETQYF.

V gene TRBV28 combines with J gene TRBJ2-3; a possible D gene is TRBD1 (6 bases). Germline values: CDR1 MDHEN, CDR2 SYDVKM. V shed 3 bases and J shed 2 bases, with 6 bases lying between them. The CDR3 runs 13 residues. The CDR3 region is CASSLGHTDTQYF. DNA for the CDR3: TGTGCCAGCAGTTTGGGACACACAGATACGCAGTATTTT.